This TCR beta chain was found in a study of T cells in Graves' hyperthyroidism and ophthalmopathy. RNA transcripts were the template for amplifying TCR beta CDR3 regions. During a first-round RT-PCR of the TCR CDR3, the HTBI primer set was used. TCRdb called the multiplex PCR reads again in MiXCR, with one record for every CDR3 protein. Among about 640,000 distinct CDR3 sequences listed, around 21% were seen once. Study-wide findings and caveats: Ophthalmopathy got predicted by the model a median approximately 6.4 months before its onset.

Note on this clonotype: Its antigen remains unknown.

9.5 to 10 ml fresh peripheral blood yielded the PBMCs. This receptor was taken from a man younger than 45 with Graves' ophthalmopathy. Sequenced input: blood.

The CDR3, as DNA: TGTGCCAGCAGCCCCTCGACTCTCAGGGACTTAGTCTCCTACGAGCAGTACTTC. It is translated as CASSPSTLRDLVSYEQYF. The rearrangement links TRBV6-1 to TRBJ2-7, with D possibly TRBD2 on 6 matching bases. The CDR3 length is 18 residues. From germline, CDR1 is MNHNS and CDR2 SASEGT. The V end lost 6 bases, the J end lost 0 bases, and 24 bases lay between the germline ends.